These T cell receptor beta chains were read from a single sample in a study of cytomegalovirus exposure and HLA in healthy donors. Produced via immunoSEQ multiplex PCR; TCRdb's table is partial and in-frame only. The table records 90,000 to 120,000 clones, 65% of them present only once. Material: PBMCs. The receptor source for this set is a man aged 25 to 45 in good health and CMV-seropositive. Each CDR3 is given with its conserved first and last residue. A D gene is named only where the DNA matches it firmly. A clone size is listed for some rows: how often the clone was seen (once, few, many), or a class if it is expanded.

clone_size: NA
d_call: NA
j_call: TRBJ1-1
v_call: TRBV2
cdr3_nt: TGTGCCAGCACCGATACCGGGGGCACTGAAGCTTTCTTT
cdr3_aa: CASTDTGGTEAFF

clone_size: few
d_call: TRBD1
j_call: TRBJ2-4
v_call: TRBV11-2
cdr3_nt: TGTGCCACCCAGGGGGAAAACATTCAGTACTTC
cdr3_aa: CATQGENIQYF

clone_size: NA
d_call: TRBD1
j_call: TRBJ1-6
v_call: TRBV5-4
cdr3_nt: TGTGCCAGCAGCGGGACAGGGGTGGGGAATTCACCCCTCCACTTT
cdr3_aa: CASSGTGVGNSPLHF

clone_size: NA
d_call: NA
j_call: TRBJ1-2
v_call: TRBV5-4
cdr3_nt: TGTGCCAGCAGCGCAGACTACTATGGCTACACCTTC
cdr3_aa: CASSADYYGYTF

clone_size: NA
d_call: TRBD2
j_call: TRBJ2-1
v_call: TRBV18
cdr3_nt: TGTGCCAGCTCACTATTCGACGTTAGCGGGGGGACAGCCAATCACAATGAGCAGTTCTTC
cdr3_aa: CASSLFDVSGGTANHNEQFF

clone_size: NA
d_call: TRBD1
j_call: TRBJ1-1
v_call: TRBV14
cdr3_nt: TGTGCCAGCAGTCAAGGTCCCTCCGGGACAGGGGCTGAAGCTTTCTTT
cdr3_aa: CASSQGPSGTGAEAFF

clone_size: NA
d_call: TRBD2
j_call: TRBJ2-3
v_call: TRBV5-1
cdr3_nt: TGCGCCAGCAGCACAAGACTAGCGGGGGACACAGATACGCAGTATTTT
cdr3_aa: CASSTRLAGDTDTQYF

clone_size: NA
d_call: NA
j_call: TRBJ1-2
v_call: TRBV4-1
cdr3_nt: TGCGCCAGCAGCCAAGTAGATCAGGTCACAGCTGGCTACACCTTC
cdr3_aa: CASSQVDQVTAGYTF

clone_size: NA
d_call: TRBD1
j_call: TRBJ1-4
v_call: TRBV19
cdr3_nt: TGTGCCAGTAGTATCTCGCAGGGGGTAAAACTGTTTTTT
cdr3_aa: CASSISQGVKLFF

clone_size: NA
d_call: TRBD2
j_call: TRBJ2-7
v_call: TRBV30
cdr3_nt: TGTGCCTGGAGCGGCGGGGGGGCAGGAGAGCAGTACTTC
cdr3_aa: CAWSGGGAGEQYF

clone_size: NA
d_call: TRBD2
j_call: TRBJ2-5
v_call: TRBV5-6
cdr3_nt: TGTGCCAGCAGCTCTCTAGCGGGGGGAGAGACCCAGTACTTC
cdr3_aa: CASSSLAGGETQYF

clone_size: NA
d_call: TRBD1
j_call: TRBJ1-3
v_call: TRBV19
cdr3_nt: TGTGCCAGTAGTATCGGGACAGGGGTTGGAAACACCATATATTTT
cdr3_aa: CASSIGTGVGNTIYF

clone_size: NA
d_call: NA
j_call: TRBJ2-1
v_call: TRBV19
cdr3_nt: TGTGCCAGTAGTATCCAGGCCTACAATGAGCAGTTCTTC
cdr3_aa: CASSIQAYNEQFF

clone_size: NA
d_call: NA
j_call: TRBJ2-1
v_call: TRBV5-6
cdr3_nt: TGTGCCAGCAGCTACAGACAGGTCTCCTACAATGAGCAGTTCTTC
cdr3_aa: CASSYRQVSYNEQFF

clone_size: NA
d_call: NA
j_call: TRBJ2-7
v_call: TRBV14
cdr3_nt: TGTGCCAGCGGCACCTTTTACGAGCAGTACTTC
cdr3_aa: CASGTFYEQYF

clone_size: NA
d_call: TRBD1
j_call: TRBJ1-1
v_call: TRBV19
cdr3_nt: TGTGCCAGTATCAGCCAAGGGGGCCTTTCGAACACTGAAGCTTTCTTT
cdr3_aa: CASISQGGLSNTEAFF

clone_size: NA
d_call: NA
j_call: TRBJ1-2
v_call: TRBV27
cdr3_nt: TGTGCCAGCAGCCAAAGGGGGAACTATGGCTACACCTTC
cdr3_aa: CASSQRGNYGYTF

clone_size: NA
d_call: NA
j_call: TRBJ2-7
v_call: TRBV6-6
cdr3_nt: TGTGCCAGCAGTTACTCGACTCGCACAGGGTACGAGCAGTACTTC
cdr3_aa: CASSYSTRTGYEQYF

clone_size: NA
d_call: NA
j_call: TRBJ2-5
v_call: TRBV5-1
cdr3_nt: TGCGCCAGCAGCTTGTTCGGAGTGGAGACCCAGTACTTC
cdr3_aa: CASSLFGVETQYF

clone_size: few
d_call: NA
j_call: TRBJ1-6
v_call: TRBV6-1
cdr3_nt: TGTGCCAGCAGTGAATTTGTGGCAGCGAGCTCCTATAATTCACCCCTCCACTTT
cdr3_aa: CASSEFVAASSYNSPLHF

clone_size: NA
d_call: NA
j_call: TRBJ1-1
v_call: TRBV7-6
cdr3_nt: TGTGCCAGCAGCTTCGGGTTGATGAACACTGAAGCTTTCTTT
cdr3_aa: CASSFGLMNTEAFF

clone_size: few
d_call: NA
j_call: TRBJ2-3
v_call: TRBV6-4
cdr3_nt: TGTGCCAGCAGTGACGGGGCGGTAACCACAGATACGCAGTATTTT
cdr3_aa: CASSDGAVTTDTQYF

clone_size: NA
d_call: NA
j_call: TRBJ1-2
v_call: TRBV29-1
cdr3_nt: TGCAGCGTAGGGGAGGACTATGGCTACACCTTC
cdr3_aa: CSVGEDYGYTF

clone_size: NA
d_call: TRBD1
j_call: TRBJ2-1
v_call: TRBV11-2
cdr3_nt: TGTGCCAGCACCCGAGACAGGGGGAGATCCTACAATGAGCAGTTCTTC
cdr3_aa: CASTRDRGRSYNEQFF

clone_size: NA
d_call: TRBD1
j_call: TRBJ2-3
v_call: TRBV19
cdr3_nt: TGTGCCAGTAGTCCAGAGACAGGGGCGGAAGATACGCAGTATTTT
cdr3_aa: CASSPETGAEDTQYF

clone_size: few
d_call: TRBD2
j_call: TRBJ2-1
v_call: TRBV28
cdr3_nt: TGTGCCAGCAGTTTGTGGGGGGGAAATAATGAGCAGTTCTTC
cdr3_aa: CASSLWGGNNEQFF

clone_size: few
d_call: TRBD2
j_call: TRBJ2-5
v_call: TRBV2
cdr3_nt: TGTGCCAGCTTATCCACCGGGACTAGCGGACCTTACTTC
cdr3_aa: CASLSTGTSGPYF

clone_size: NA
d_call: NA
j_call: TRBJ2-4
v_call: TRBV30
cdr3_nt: TGTGCCTGGAGTGTATTTCCCGGGAACATTCAGTACTTC
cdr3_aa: CAWSVFPGNIQYF

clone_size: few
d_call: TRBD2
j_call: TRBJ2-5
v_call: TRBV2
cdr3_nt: TGTGCCAGCAGGCCGGGACTAGCGGCGCAAGAGACCCAGTACTTC
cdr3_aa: CASRPGLAAQETQYF

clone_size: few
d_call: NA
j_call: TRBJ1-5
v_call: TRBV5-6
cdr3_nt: TGTGCCAGCAGCCCCGGTGGTATGAGCAATCAGCCCCAGCATTTT
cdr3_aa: CASSPGGMSNQPQHF

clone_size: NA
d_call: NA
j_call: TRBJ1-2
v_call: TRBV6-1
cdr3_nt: TGTGCCAGCAGTGAAACGATTTACGAGCCGTATGGCTACACCTTC
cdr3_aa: CASSETIYEPYGYTF

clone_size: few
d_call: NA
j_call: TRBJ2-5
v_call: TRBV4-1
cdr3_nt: TGCGCCAGCAGCCAGATCCTCAGGGAGACCCAGTACTTC
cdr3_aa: CASSQILRETQYF

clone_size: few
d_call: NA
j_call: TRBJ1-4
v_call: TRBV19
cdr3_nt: TGTGCCAGTAGTATAAGGGGCATGTGGGGTAATGAAAAACTGTTTTTT
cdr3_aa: CASSIRGMWGNEKLFF

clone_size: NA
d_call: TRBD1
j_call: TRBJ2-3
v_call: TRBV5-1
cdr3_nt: TGCGCCAGCAGCCCCGGGACAGGGGCAAGCACAGATACGCAGTATTTT
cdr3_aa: CASSPGTGASTDTQYF

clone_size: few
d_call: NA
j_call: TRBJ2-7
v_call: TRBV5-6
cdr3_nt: TGTGCCAGCAGCCTAGGAAATTACGAGCAGTACTTC
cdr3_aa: CASSLGNYEQYF

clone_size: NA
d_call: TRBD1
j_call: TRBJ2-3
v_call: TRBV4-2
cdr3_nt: TGTGCCAGCAGCTACGGGACAGGGGTTGAAGATACGCAGTATTTT
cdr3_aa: CASSYGTGVEDTQYF

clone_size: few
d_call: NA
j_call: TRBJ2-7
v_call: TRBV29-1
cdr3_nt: TGCAGCGTTGCGACACAGGGATCGGGCTCCGAGCAGTACTTC
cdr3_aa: CSVATQGSGSEQYF

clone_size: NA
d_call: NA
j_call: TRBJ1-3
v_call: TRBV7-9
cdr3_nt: TGTTCCAGCAGGGAAGGTTGGGGGCCCTCCTCTGGAAACACCATATATTTT
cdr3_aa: CSSREGWGPSSGNTIYF

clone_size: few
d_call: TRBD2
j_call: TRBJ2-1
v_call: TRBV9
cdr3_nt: TGTGCCAGCAGCCGAGCGGGGGGATCCTACAATGAGCAGTTCTTC
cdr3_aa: CASSRAGGSYNEQFF

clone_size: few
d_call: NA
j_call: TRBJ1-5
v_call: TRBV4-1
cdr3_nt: TGCGCCAGCAGCCGAGGTCGGACTTCTCCTAGCAATCAGCCCCAGCATTTT
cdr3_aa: CASSRGRTSPSNQPQHF

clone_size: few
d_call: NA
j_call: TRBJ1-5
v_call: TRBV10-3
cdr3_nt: TGTGCCATCAGTGAGTCGTGGTATCTAGGACAGCCCCAGCATTTT
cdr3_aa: CAISESWYLGQPQHF

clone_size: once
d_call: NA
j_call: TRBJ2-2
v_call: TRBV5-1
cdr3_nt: TGCGCCAGCAGCCCCCAGGGACAAGACAACACCGGGGAGCTGTTTTTT
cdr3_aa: CASSPQGQDNTGELFF

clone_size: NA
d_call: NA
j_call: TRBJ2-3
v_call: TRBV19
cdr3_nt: TGTGCCAGTAGTATTCGTCTCGCAGATACGCAGTATTTT
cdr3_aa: CASSIRLADTQYF

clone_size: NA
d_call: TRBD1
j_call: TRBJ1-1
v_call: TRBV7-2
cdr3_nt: TGTGCCAGCAGCGCGCACAGGGGGGGGATGAACACTGAAGCTTTCTTT
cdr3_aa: CASSAHRGGMNTEAFF